What follows are 28 T cell receptor beta chains derived from one specimen sequenced in a study of blood T cells in healthy people across ages. Primers used in a second PCR of about 7 to 12 cycles were a sample-barcoded 5' primer and a J-beta primer mix. TCRdb fed the 5' RACE reads into MiXCR, producing one record per CDR3 protein. The table has approximately 830,000 distinct CDR3 sequences, approximately 59% seen once; the top ten hold roughly a quarter. The specimen sequenced was blood. These receptors all stem from a man aged 25 to 45 in good health.

This sequence joins TRBV10-3 and TRBJ2-7; no definite D call. There are 12 residues in the CDR3. Trimming shortened V by 5 bases and J by 3 bases, and 8 bases separated the two germline ends. Germline CDR1 ENHRY, CDR2 SYGVKD. CDR3 protein: CAISNNNYEQYF. CDR3 sequence (DNA): TGTGCCATCAGTAATAACAACTACGAGCAGTACTTC.

This chain joins TRBV29-1 and TRBJ2-4; tentatively, D is TRBD1 (5 bases). V was cut by 6 bases and J by 0 bases, with 12 bases left in between. Germline V lookup: CDR1 SQVTM, CDR2 ANQGSEA. This CDR3 has 14 residues. CDR3 DNA sequence: TGCAGCGTCTCGGACAATCAAGCCAAAAACATTCAGTACTTC. It specifies CSVSDNQAKNIQYF.

This clonotype has just one count. The chain joins TRBV29-1 to TRBJ2-1; TRBD2 aligns across 14 bases. The length of the CDR3 is 13 residues. Germline loops: CDR1 SQVTM, CDR2 ANQGSEA. The CDR3 loop is CNATSGGANEQFF. In nucleotides, the CDR3 is TGCAACGCGACTAGCGGGGGGGCGAATGAGCAGTTCTTC.

CDR3 DNA: TGCGCGGCCCCCTCCTACAATGAGCAGTTCTTC. It is translated as CAAPSYNEQFF. The chain is built from TRBV20-1 and TRBJ2-1, with unresolved D. Germline CDR1 is DFQATT and CDR2 is SNEGSKA (reference sequence). The CDR3 has 11 amino acids.

The table lists this clonotype with many counts. V and J are TRBV20-1 and TRBJ2-5; 10 nucleotides match TRBD2. CDR3 length: 17 amino acids. Germline values: CDR1 DFQATT, CDR2 SNEGSKA (reference sequence). Unmatched junction bases numbered 10, after V lost 2 bases and J lost 1 base. The CDR3 DNA follows: TGCAGTGCTAGACTACCCTTAGCGGGGGGCCTCCAAGAGACCCAGTACTTC. As protein: CSARLPLAGGLQETQYF.

This chain connects TRBV7-8 to TRBJ2-2; the match to TRBD2 covers 12 bases. The junction had 9 bases not matched to a gene; V was cut back by 1 base and J by 6 bases. CDR3 length equals 18 residues. In germline, CDR1 is SGHVS, CDR2 FQNEAQ. CDR3 sequence reads: CASSLGLAGGPNAGELFF. The CDR3 DNA reads as TGTGCCAGCAGCTTAGGCCTAGCGGGGGGGCCGAATGCCGGGGAGCTGTTTTTT.

The chain recombines TRBV5-1 with TRBJ2-3, with a weak D call TRBD2 (5 bases). The germline V and J ends were trimmed by 1 base and 6 bases, with 12 bases remaining between them. Germline V CDR1 and CDR2: SGHRS, YFSETQ. The CDR3 has 14 residues. CDR3 sequence (DNA): TGCGCCAGCAGCTTGTTCAGCGGATCCGATACGCAGTATTTT. Its translation is CASSLFSGSDTQYF.

As to this clonotype: Possible read error: a much larger clone is one base away. The genes are TRBV3-1 and TRBJ2-1; D is unresolved. The CDR3 extends over 13 amino acids. Between the trimmed V and J ends, which lost 1 base and 13 bases, there was a span of 14 bases. The germline V gene has CDR1 LGHDT and CDR2 YNNKEL (reference sequence). In DNA, the CDR3 is TGTGCCAGCAGCCAAGGGACGTCTGAGACCCAGTTCTTC. Its translation: CASSQGTSETQFF.

V is TRBV20-1 and J is TRBJ2-3, with 9 nucleotides matching TRBD1. With V trimmed by 4 bases and J by 1 base, 6 bases remained unmatched. The germline gives CDR1 DFQATT, CDR2 SNEGSKA (reference sequence). The CDR3 has 15 residues. CDR3: CSATRTGEGTDTQYF. The CDR3 nucleotides read TGCAGTGCTACCCGGACAGGGGAAGGCACAGATACGCAGTATTTT.

V gene TRBV7-3 combines with J gene TRBJ1-1, with a weak D call TRBD1 (6 bases). This CDR3 region has 14 residues. Germline CDR1 SGHTA, CDR2 FQGTGA. V gave up 1 base and J gave up 4 bases, with 10 bases separating them. The CDR3 coding sequence is TGTGCCAGCAGCTTAAACAGGGTGAGCACTGAAGCTTTCTTT. Its protein product is CASSLNRVSTEAFF.

The CDR3 DNA sequence: TGCAGCGGTTTAGGGACAGGGGGCTTTTATGAGCAGTTCTTC. Amino acid sequence: CSGLGTGGFYEQFF. J is TRBJ2-1 and V is TRBV29-1; 12 bases line up with TRBD1. J gave up 8 bases and V 7 bases, and 9 bases lay outside the gene matches. This CDR3 has 14 residues. Germline V CDR1 and CDR2: SQVTM, ANQGSEA.

The chain links TRBV27 to TRBJ2-3; D is ambiguous. The germline gives CDR1 MNHEY, CDR2 SMNVEV (reference sequence). V was trimmed by 2 bases and J by 2 bases, leaving 8 bases between them. The CDR3 consists of 14 residues. The CDR3 sequence is CASSLASPTDTQYF. CDR3 sequence (DNA): TGTGCCAGCAGTTTAGCATCTCCCACAGATACGCAGTATTTT.

The chain links TRBV20-1 to TRBJ2-1; 11 bases align to TRBD2. The CDR3 runs to 15 residues. Germline loops: CDR1 DFQATT, CDR2 SNEGSKA (reference sequence). V shed 0 bases, J shed 10 bases, and the junction held 8 bases outside the gene matches. CDR3: CSARDLLAGVWEQFF. The DNA for the CDR3 is TGCAGTGCTAGAGATCTACTAGCGGGAGTCTGGGAGCAGTTCTTC.

This clonotype came up a few times. CDR3 nucleotides: TGCGCCAGCAGCCAAGAGGGACACGGAGCCTACGAGCAGTACTTC. Protein: CASSQEGHGAYEQYF. The chain recombines TRBV4-3 with TRBJ2-7; D may be TRBD1 (6 bases). CDR1 LGHNA and CDR2 YSLEER come from the germline V gene. This CDR3 region has 15 residues. Trimming took off 0 bases at V and 2 bases at J, with 11 bases between the two ends.

The chain is built from TRBV6-6 and TRBJ1-4, with D maybe TRBD1 (5 bases). This CDR3 spans 14 amino acids. Trimming stripped 6 bases from V and 7 bases from J, with 15 bases between. Germline assignment: CDR1 MNHNY and CDR2 SVGAGI (reference sequence). The CDR3 loop is CASSKGQDPEKLFF. The CDR3 DNA is TGTGCCAGCAGCAAGGGGCAGGATCCTGAAAAACTGTTTTTT.

This sequence joins TRBV2 and TRBJ2-4; D is unclear. The DNA end lines up better with TRBJ2-7; the J call may be wrong. CDR1 SNHLY and CDR2 FYNNEI come from the germline V gene. This CDR3 has 11 residues. The CDR3 is CASSENDEQYF. The CDR3 nucleotides read TGTGCCAGCAGCGAGAATGACGAGCAGTACTTC.

V gene TRBV20-1 combines with J gene TRBJ2-7, with 8 positions matching TRBD2. Unmatched junction bases numbered 11, after V lost 0 bases and J lost 7 bases. The CDR3 has 15 amino acids. Germline V gene sequence: CDR1 DFQATT, CDR2 SNEGSKA (reference sequence). The CDR3 DNA reads as TGCAGTGCTAGAGATGAAGCGCGGGGGGCAAGGGAGCAGTACTTC. Translating it yields CSARDEARGAREQYF.

This chain joins TRBV27 and TRBJ1-1, with TRBD1 as a possible D gene (5 bases). Per germline, CDR1 MNHEY and CDR2 SMNVEV (reference sequence). The CDR3 totals 14 residues. V lost 5 bases and J lost 2, with 12 bases in between. The DNA for the CDR3 is TGTGCCAGCAGTCCACACGACAGTAACACTGAAGCTTTCTTT. Translated, it gives CASSPHDSNTEAFF.

This sequence joins TRBV2 and TRBJ1-5; TRBD1 aligns across 8 bases. The germline CDR1 and CDR2 sequences are SNHLY and FYNNEI. V lost 4 bases to trimming and J lost 5 bases; unmatched junction nucleotides: 13. The CDR3 runs to 17 residues. The CDR3 reads CASSVSPWTGTDQPQHF. DNA for the CDR3: TGTGCCAGCAGTGTTTCCCCCTGGACAGGGACGGATCAGCCCCAGCATTTT.

This chain connects TRBV2 to TRBJ2-2; 8 positions agree with TRBD2. After removal of 10 bases from V and 2 bases from J, the junction contained 6 bases not matched to a gene. Germline loops: CDR1 SNHLY, CDR2 FYNNEI. The CDR3 consists of 14 residues. The CDR3 region has the DNA TGTGCCAACGGGGGGGGCATCAACACCGGGGAGCTGTTTTTT. It is translated as CANGGGINTGELFF.

V is TRBV6-6 and J is TRBJ2-7; TRBD1 aligns across 9 bases. The germline V gene encodes CDR1 MNHNY and CDR2 SVGAGI (reference sequence). The CDR3 spans 14 residues. V shed 7 bases and J 4 bases; nucleotides not matched to a gene: 8. In DNA, the CDR3 is TGTGCCAGCATTTCGGACAGGGGCGGTTACGAGCAGTACTTC. Translation gives CASISDRGGYEQYF.

V usage is TRBV12-3 or TRBV12-4 and J usage is TRBJ1-6, with a tentative D call TRBD1 (5 bases). There are 14 residues in the CDR3. Trimming left V 2 bases short and J 10 bases short, with 12 bases between. The CDR3 sequence: CASSLWGDRSPLHF. In DNA form, the CDR3 reads TGTGCCAGCAGTTTATGGGGGGATAGGTCACCCCTCCACTTT.

The chain carries TRBV29-1 and TRBJ2-1; 12 bases are shared with TRBD2. The V segment lost 6 bases and the J segment 0 bases; nucleotides outside the gene matches: 6. The CDR3 runs to 16 residues. Germline V gives CDR1 SQVTM, CDR2 ANQGSEA. CDR3 sequence (DNA): TGCAGCGTCCCCCAACTAGCGGGGGGCTCCTACAATGAGCAGTTCTTC. This translates into CSVPQLAGGSYNEQFF.

J is TRBJ2-5 and V is TRBV20-1, with D possibly matching TRBD1 (7 bases). CDR1 is DFQATT, CDR2 SNEGSKA, per germline (reference sequence). This CDR3 is 12 amino acids long. V shed 6 bases and J shed 5 bases, with 13 bases lying between them. CDR3 nucleotide sequence: TGCAGTGCGCGACAGGGACTGGAGACCCAGTACTTC. It yields the protein CSARQGLETQYF.

This chain links TRBV7-9 with TRBJ2-7, with D perhaps matching TRBD2 (5 bases). Germline V gene lookup returns CDR1 SEHNR and CDR2 FQNEAQ (reference sequence). Trimming removed 8 bases from V and 2 bases from J, with 13 bases in between. The CDR3 loop spans 13 amino acids. The CDR3 nucleotides read TGTGCCAGCCGCGGAGGCCTAGCCTACGAGCAGTACTTC. Amino acid sequence: CASRGGLAYEQYF.

This clonotype was recorded only once. V gene TRBV15 combines with J gene TRBJ1-2; TRBD1 might be the D (5 bases). Trimming cost V 1 base and J 8 bases, with 11 bases left between them. Per the germline V gene, CDR1 is LNHNV and CDR2 is YYDKDF (reference sequence). The CDR3 totals 13 residues. In DNA, the CDR3 is TGTGCCACCAGCAGAGGCAGGGAGGGGGGCTACACCTTC. It encodes CATSRGREGGYTF. Drawing the rest from reference TRBV15 and TRBJ1-2, the complete variable domain is DAMVIQNPRYQVTQFGKPVTLSCSQTLNHNVMYWYQQKSSQAPKLLFHYYDKDFNNEADTPDNFQSRRPNTSFCFLDIRSPGLGDTAMYLCATSRGREGGYTFGSGTRLTVV.

V usage is TRBV10-3 and J usage is TRBJ1-1; the D is unclear. The V end was cut by 3 bases, the J end by 0 bases, with 11 bases between. Germline V gene sequence: CDR1 ENHRY, CDR2 SYGVKD. The CDR3 sequence is 15 residues long. In DNA form, the CDR3 reads TGTGCCATCAGTGACCTTGACAATCTGAACACTGAAGCTTTCTTT. This sequence encodes CAISDLDNLNTEAFF.

This clonotype was found a few times. The genes are TRBV12-3 or TRBV12-4 and TRBJ1-5; TRBD1 aligns across 9 bases. This CDR3 comprises 16 residues. Unmatched junction bases numbered 2, after V lost 2 bases and J lost 0 bases. The CDR3 sequence: CASSLKGQGSNQPQHF. DNA of the CDR3: TGTGCCAGCAGTTTAAAGGGACAGGGTAGCAATCAGCCCCAGCATTTT.